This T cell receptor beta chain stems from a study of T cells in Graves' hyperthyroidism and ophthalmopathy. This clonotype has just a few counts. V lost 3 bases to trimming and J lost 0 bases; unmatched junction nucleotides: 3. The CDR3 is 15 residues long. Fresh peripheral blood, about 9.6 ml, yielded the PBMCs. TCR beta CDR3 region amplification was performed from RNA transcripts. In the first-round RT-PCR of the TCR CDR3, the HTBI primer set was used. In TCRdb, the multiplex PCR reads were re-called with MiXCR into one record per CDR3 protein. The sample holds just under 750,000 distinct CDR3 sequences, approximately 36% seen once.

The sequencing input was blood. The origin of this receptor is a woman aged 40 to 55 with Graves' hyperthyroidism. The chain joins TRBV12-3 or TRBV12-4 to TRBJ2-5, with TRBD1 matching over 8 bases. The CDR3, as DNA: TGTGCCAGCAGTTTGGGACAGGCGGACCAAGAGACCCAGTACTTC. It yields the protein CASSLGQADQETQYF.